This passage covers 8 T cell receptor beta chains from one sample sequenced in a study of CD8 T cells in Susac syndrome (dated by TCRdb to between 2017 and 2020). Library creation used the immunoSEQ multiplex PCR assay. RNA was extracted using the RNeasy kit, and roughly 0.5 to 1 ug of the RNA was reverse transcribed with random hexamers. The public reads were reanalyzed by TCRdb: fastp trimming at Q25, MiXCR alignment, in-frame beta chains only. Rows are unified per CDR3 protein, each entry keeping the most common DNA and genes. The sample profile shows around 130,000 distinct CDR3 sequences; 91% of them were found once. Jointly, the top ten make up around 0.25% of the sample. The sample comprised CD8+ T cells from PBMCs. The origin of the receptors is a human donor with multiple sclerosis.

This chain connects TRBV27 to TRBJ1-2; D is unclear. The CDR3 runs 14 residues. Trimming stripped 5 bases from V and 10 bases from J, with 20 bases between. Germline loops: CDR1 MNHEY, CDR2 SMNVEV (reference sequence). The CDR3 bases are TGTGCCAGCAGTCGGGCAAGGGAGGTCGTTGACTACACCTTC. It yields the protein CASSRAREVVDYTF.

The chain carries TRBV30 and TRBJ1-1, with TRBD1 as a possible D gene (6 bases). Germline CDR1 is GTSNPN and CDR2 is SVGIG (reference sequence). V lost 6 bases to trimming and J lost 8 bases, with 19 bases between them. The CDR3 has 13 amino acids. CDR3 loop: CACLTLTGPEAFF. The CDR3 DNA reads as TGTGCCTGCCTGACACTCACAGGGCCCGAAGCTTTCTTT.

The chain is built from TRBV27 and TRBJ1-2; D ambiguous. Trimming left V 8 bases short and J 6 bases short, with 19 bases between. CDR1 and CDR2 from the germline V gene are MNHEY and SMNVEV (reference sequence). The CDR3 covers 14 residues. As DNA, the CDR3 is TGTGCCAGCCGTTCCCTTGGGGTCGAGGATGGCTACACCTTC. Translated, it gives CASRSLGVEDGYTF.

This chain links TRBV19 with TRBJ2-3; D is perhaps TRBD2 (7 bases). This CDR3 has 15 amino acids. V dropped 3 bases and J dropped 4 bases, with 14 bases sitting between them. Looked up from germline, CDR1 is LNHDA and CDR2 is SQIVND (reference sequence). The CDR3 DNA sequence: TGTGCCAGTAGTATGCTTGCGGGGGCCCCAGATACGCAGTATTTT. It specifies CASSMLAGAPDTQYF. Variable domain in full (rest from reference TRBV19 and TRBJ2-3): DGGITQSPKYLFRKEGQNVTLSCEQNLNHDAMYWYRQDPGQGLRLIYYSQIVNDFQKGDIAEGYSVSREKKESFPLTVTSAQKNPTAFYLCASSMLAGAPDTQYFGPGTRLTVL.

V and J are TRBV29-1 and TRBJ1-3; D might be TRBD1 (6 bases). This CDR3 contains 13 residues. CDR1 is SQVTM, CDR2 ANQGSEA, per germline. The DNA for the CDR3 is TGCGGGGGGACACAGGGCTCTGGAAACACCATATATTTT. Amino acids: CGGTQGSGNTIYF.

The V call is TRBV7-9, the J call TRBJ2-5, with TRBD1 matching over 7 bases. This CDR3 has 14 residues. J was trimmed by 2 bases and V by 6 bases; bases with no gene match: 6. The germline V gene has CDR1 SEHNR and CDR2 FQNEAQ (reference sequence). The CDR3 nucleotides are TGTGCCAGCAGTAGACAGGGCGGGCAAGAGACCCAGTACTTC. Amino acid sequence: CASSRQGGQETQYF.

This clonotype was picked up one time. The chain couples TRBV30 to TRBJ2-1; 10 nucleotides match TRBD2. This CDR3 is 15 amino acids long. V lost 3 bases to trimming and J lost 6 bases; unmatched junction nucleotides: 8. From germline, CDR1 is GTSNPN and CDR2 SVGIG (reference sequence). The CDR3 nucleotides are TGTGCCTGGAGCCTTCCGGGACTAGCGAGCAATGAGCAGTTCTTC. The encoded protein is CAWSLPGLASNEQFF.

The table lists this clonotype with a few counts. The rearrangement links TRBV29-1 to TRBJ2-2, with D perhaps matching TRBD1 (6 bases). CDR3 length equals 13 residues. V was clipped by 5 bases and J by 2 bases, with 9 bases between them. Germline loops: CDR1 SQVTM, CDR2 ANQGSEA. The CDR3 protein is CSVRTVNTGELFF. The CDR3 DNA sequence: TGCAGCGTTCGGACAGTAAACACCGGGGAGCTGTTTTTT.